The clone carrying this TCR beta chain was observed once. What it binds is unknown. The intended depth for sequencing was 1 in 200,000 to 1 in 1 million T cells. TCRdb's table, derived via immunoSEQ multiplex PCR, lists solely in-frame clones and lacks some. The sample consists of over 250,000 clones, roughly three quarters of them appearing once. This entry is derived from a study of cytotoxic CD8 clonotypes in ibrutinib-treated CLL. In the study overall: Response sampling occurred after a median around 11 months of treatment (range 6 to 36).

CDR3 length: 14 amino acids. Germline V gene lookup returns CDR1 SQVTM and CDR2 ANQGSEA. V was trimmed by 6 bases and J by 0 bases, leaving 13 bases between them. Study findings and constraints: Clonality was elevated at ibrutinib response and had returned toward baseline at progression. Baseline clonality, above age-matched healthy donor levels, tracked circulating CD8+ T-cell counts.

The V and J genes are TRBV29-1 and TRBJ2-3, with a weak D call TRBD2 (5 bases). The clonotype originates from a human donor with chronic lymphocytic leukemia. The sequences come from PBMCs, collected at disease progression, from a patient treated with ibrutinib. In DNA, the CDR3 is TGCAGCGTCTGGACTGAGCCTAGCACAGATACGCAGTATTTT. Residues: CSVWTEPSTDTQYF.